This TCR beta chain was profiled in a study of blood T cell repertoires in COVID-19. For the study at large: Acute-phase and convalescent COVID-19 samples originated in the United States, Italy and Spain. PBMCs, B-cell-depleted T cells, or T cells provided the cDNA or gDNA that made up the material.

Per the study methods: Estimates of nucleated cell counts were drawn from the amplification of reference gene primers. Using immunoSEQ multiplex PCR, the repertoire was profiled, and TCRdb retains in-frame clones only, with some absent. That table supplies the V and J calls and clone size; D and trimming were determined from the DNA. The sample carries about 24,000 clones, over 60% recorded once. The clonotype originates from a woman aged 80 or older with acute or convalescent COVID-19. The source material was peripheral blood.

The CDR3 here is CSVEGAGRSYEQYF. The CDR3 coding sequence is TGCAGCGTTGAAGGGGCGGGTAGATCCTACGAGCAGTACTTC. The chain combines TRBV29-1 with TRBJ2-7; TRBD2 is a possible D gene (5 bases). This CDR3 region has 14 residues. V lost 1 base, J lost 1 base, and 11 bases lay in between. From germline, CDR1 is SQVTM and CDR2 ANQGSEA.